A few counts support the clone carrying this TCR beta chain. The entry originates in a study of T-cell reconstitution after alpha-beta-depleted transplantation in children. Library preparation (for TCRbeta) was performed with unique molecular identifiers. TCRdb reanalysed the PCR reads using MiXCR and keeps one entry per CDR3 protein. Of roughly 340,000 distinct CDR3 sequences detected, under 20% appear once; the ten largest clones hold roughly 40%. The V gene lost 6 bases and the J gene lost 0 bases, with 18 bases spanning the gap. This CDR3 spans 18 amino acids. The source of this sequence is a male patient aged 2-15 years who had a stem cell transplant for acute lymphoblastic leukemia, so the T cells may come from the graft donor. The chain links TRBV12-3 or TRBV12-4 to TRBJ2-6, with D possibly being TRBD1 (6 bases). The sample was PBMCs, mostly from graft donor cells, taken 360 days after TCRalphabeta/CD19-depleted stem cell transplant. The chain's CDR3 is CASRFQQGFRSGANVLTF. The CDR3 nucleotides read TGTGCCAGCAGATTTCAACAGGGCTTCCGCTCTGGGGCCAACGTCCTGACTTTC.